What follows are 19 T cell receptor beta chains derived from one specimen sequenced in a study of blood T cell repertoires in COVID-19. Profiled with immunoSEQ multiplex PCR; TCRdb holds only in-frame clones, not every one. Of over 200,000 clones listed, about four fifths were seen once; the top ten hold approximately 5.3%. Sample: peripheral blood. The receptors here all came from a man aged 80 or over with acute or convalescent COVID-19.

This clone was recorded once. The V call is TRBV19, the J call TRBJ2-1; 7 nucleotides match TRBD1. Trimming at V came to 5 bases and at J to 5 bases, leaving 6 bases not matched to a gene. This CDR3 region has 14 residues. CDR1 LNHDA and CDR2 SQIVND come from the germline V gene (reference sequence). CDR3 sequence (DNA): TGTGCCAGTAGTGTACGGGACAGCAACAATGAGCAGTTCTTC. This encodes CASSVRDSNNEQFF.

The chain links TRBV28 to TRBJ1-2, with 9 bases aligning to TRBD1. The trim removed 4 bases at V and 2 bases at J, leaving 2 bases unmatched. CDR1 is MDHEN and CDR2 is SYDVKM in the germline V gene. This CDR3 is 14 amino acids long. In nucleotides, the CDR3 is TGTGCCAGCAGTTCCGGGACAGGGAACTATGGCTACACCTTC. As protein: CASSSGTGNYGYTF.

This chain connects TRBV4-2 to TRBJ2-3; TRBD2 is a possible D gene (6 bases). V lost 5 bases and J lost 1, with 10 bases in between. The CDR3 totals 14 residues. Germline V gene lookup returns CDR1 LGHNA and CDR2 YNFKEQ. The CDR3 DNA is TGTGCCAGCAGCGCCTTAGCGGGCACAGATACGCAGTATTTT. Its protein is CASSALAGTDTQYF.

The V and J genes are TRBV29-1 and TRBJ1-2, with TRBD1 identical over 9 bases. Trimming cost V 7 bases and J 2 bases; bases outside gene matches: 2. This CDR3 is built from 12 residues. Germline V gives CDR1 SQVTM, CDR2 ANQGSEA. As DNA, the CDR3 is TGCAGCGCGACAGGGGGGAACTATGGCTACACCTTC. It translates to CSATGGNYGYTF.

The chain is built from TRBV9 and TRBJ2-2, with 12 positions matching TRBD1. From germline, CDR1 is SGDLS and CDR2 YYNGEE. The CDR3 sequence is 15 residues long. Losses at the gene ends were 6 bases for V and 6 bases for J; bases not matched to a gene: 6. In nucleotides, the CDR3 is TGTGCCAGCACCCCGGGACAGGGGGCCTCCGGGGAGCTGTTTTTT. Protein: CASTPGQGASGELFF.

The chain is built from TRBV30 and TRBJ1-6, with no clear D. The germline V and J ends were trimmed by 0 bases and 8 bases, with 14 bases remaining between them. The germline gives CDR1 GTSNPN, CDR2 SVGIG (reference sequence). The CDR3 has 15 amino acids. This chain's CDR3 is CAWSVLTGLDSPLHF. The CDR3 nucleotides read TGTGCCTGGAGTGTATTGACGGGTTTAGATTCACCCCTCCACTTT. Combining the CDR3 with reference TRBV30 and TRBJ1-6 gives the whole variable domain SQTIHQWPATLVQPVGSPLSLECTVEGTSNPNLYWYRQAAGRGLQLLFYSVGIGQISSEVPQNLSASRPQDRQFILSSKKLLLSDSGFYLCAWSVLTGLDSPLHFGNGTRLTVT.

The chain combines TRBV28 with TRBJ2-7; TRBD1 aligns across 10 bases. This CDR3 has 15 residues. The germline V gene encodes CDR1 MDHEN and CDR2 SYDVKM. With 5 bases clipped from V and 2 bases from J, the junction kept 6 bases outside the gene matches. The CDR3: CASSGRTGGAYEQYF. CDR3 sequence (DNA): TGTGCCAGCAGTGGAAGGACAGGGGGGGCCTACGAGCAGTACTTC.

CDR3 DNA: TGTGCCAGCAGTTTAGGCCGGACTAGCGGGAGTACAGAGACCCAGTACTTC. Its protein is CASSLGRTSGSTETQYF. This chain connects TRBV28 to TRBJ2-5; 13 bases fit TRBD2. V dropped 2 bases and J dropped 4; count of bases not matched to a gene: 7. The CDR3 runs to 17 residues. Germline assignment: CDR1 MDHEN and CDR2 SYDVKM. Variable domain in full (rest from reference TRBV28 and TRBJ2-5): DVKVTQSSRYLVKRTGEKVFLECVQDMDHENMFWYRQDPGLGLRLIYFSYDVKMKEKGDIPEGYSVSREKKERFSLILESASTNQTSMYLCASSLGRTSGSTETQYFGPGTRLLVL.

The V call is TRBV27, the J call TRBJ2-7; 7 nucleotides line up with TRBD1. This CDR3 spans 16 amino acids. Per the germline V gene, CDR1 is MNHEY and CDR2 is SMNVEV (reference sequence). V lost 2 bases and J lost 5; bases outside the gene matches: 12. The chain's CDR3 is CASSLDPGQVLNEQYF. Written as DNA, the CDR3 is TGTGCCAGCAGTTTAGACCCCGGACAGGTCTTGAACGAGCAGTACTTC.

The chain uses TRBV9 and TRBJ2-1, with a weak D call TRBD2 (5 bases). CDR3 length: 20 amino acids. The V end lost 3 bases, the J end lost 3 bases, and 28 bases lay between the germline ends. Germline CDR1 reads SGDLS; CDR2 reads YYNGEE. The CDR3 protein is CASSARSRGSGVPGYNEQFF. CDR3 DNA sequence: TGTGCCAGCAGCGCCCGTAGTAGAGGGAGCGGAGTCCCGGGCTACAATGAGCAGTTCTTC.

V usage is TRBV7-3 and J usage is TRBJ1-6; no clear D. CDR3 length equals 15 residues. Germline values: CDR1 SGHTA, CDR2 FQGTGA. V was trimmed by 2 bases and J by 5 bases, leaving 10 bases between them. CDR3 residues: CASSLGHRDNSPLHF. Written as DNA, the CDR3 is TGTGCCAGCAGCTTAGGTCACAGAGATAATTCACCCCTCCACTTT.

The chain carries TRBV6-5 and TRBJ1-2; 10 positions agree with TRBD1. Germline CDR1 MNHEY, CDR2 SVGAGI. There are 13 residues in the CDR3. V gave up 6 bases and J gave up 4 bases; unmatched junction bases: 2. The CDR3 bases are TGTGCCAGCAGGAGGACAGGGGGCTATGGCTACACCTTC. It is translated as CASRRTGGYGYTF.

The chain combines TRBV5-1 with TRBJ2-7, with TRBD1 matching 8 bases. The CDR3 totals 14 residues. The V gene's germline CDR1 is SGHRS and CDR2 YFSETQ. Trimming removed 2 bases from V and 4 bases from J; junction bases left unmatched: 5. DNA of the CDR3: TGCGCCAGCAGCTTCCAAGGACAGGGATACGAGCAGTACTTC. Amino acid sequence: CASSFQGQGYEQYF.

This clone was seen only once. The J gene is TRBJ1-5, the V gene TRBV7-2; 8 bases match TRBD1. This CDR3 comprises 15 residues. J was trimmed by 4 bases and V by 1 base; bases with no gene match: 3. The V gene's germline CDR1 is SGHTA and CDR2 FQGNSA. The CDR3 reads CASSLGQGRNQPQHF. DNA for the CDR3: TGTGCCAGCAGCTTAGGACAGGGGAGGAATCAGCCCCAGCATTTT. Supplemented by reference TRBV7-2 and TRBJ1-5, the full variable domain reads GAGVSQSPSNKVTEKGKDVELRCDPISGHTALYWYRQSLGQGLEFLIYFQGNSAPDKSGLPSDRFSAERTGGSVSTLTIQRTQQEDSAVYLCASSLGQGRNQPQHFGDGTRLSIL.

The V call is TRBV28, the J call TRBJ1-1; perhaps TRBD1 as D (6 bases). CDR3 length: 14 residues. The germline V gene encodes CDR1 MDHEN and CDR2 SYDVKM. Trimming took off 3 bases at V and 5 bases at J, with 13 bases between the two ends. CDR3 nucleotide sequence: TGTGCCAGCAGTTTCTCAGGGGCGTTGACTGAAGCTTTCTTT. Protein product: CASSFSGALTEAFF.

The sample holds one count of this clone. The rearrangement joins TRBV30 to TRBJ1-2, with a possible D match to TRBD1 (5 bases). CDR3 size: 14 residues. Germline-derived CDR1 and CDR2 are GTSNPN and SVGIG (reference sequence). Trimming took off 1 base at V and 6 bases at J, with 15 bases between the two ends. The CDR3 sequence is CAWSANQGGHGYTF. The CDR3 nucleotides read TGTGCCTGGAGTGCCAACCAGGGAGGGCATGGCTACACCTTC. The whole variable domain, remainder taken from reference TRBV30 and TRBJ1-2, is SQTIHQWPATLVQPVGSPLSLECTVEGTSNPNLYWYRQAAGRGLQLLFYSVGIGQISSEVPQNLSASRPQDRQFILSSKKLLLSDSGFYLCAWSANQGGHGYTFGSGTRLTVV.

The J gene is TRBJ2-1, the V gene TRBV7-6; D ambiguous. V lost 6 bases and J 10 bases, leaving 10 bases between the germline ends. Germline loops: CDR1 SGHVS, CDR2 FNYEAQ. The CDR3 is 11 residues long. This CDR3 is CASRFDTEQFF. In nucleotides, the CDR3 is TGTGCCAGCAGATTTGACACCGAGCAGTTCTTC.

The chain carries TRBV2 and TRBJ2-5, with 8 positions matching TRBD1. The germline CDR1 and CDR2 sequences are SNHLY and FYNNEI. V dropped 7 bases and J dropped 4; count of bases not matched to a gene: 8. The CDR3 is 14 residues long. The CDR3 is CASNYRGVGETQYF. The DNA for the CDR3 is TGTGCCAGCAATTACAGGGGGGTCGGAGAGACCCAGTACTTC. The full variable domain, in which reference TRBV2 and TRBJ2-5 provide the parts outside the CDR3, is EPEVTQTPSHQVTQMGQEVILRCVPISNHLYFYWYRQILGQKVEFLVSFYNNEISEKSEIFDDQFSVERPDGSNFTLKIRSTKLEDSAMYFCASNYRGVGETQYFGPGTRLLVL.

This clone has just a few counts. Other DNA sequences in this specimen translate into the identical CDR3. This CDR3 reads CAWSAGQGNYGYTF. The CDR3 DNA is TGTGCCTGGAGTGCCGGACAGGGGAACTATGGCTACACCTTC. The J gene is TRBJ1-2, the V gene TRBV30, with 9 bases aligning to TRBD1. Germline assignment: CDR1 GTSNPN and CDR2 SVGIG (reference sequence). Losses at the gene ends were 1 base for V and 2 bases for J; bases not matched to a gene: 2. The CDR3 totals 14 residues.